The rows below give T cell receptor beta chains drawn from one sample of a study of blood T cell repertoires in COVID-19. The repertoire was sequenced with immunoSEQ multiplex PCR; TCRdb's copy has only in-frame clones and lacks some. The data hold more than 85,000 clones, with roughly 88% observed a single time. Sequenced input: peripheral blood. Every receptor here comes from a man aged 50 or older with COVID-19, enrolled during active disease. Both conserved end residues are part of each CDR3. The D gene is left open where the match is weak. Rows give clone size only sometimes, using once, few, many, or a class for an expanded clone.

V	D	size	CDR3
TRBV2	TRBD1	NA	CASSEGSSRGTEAFF
TRBV4-1	NA	NA	CASSQAQPGGNSPLHF
TRBV27	TRBD2	NA	CASRGLAGGHEQYF
TRBV5-1	TRBD2	NA	CASSPGTSGGQETQYF
TRBV3-1/TRBV3-2	TRBD1	NA	CASSQIDRGTEAFF
TRBV19	TRBD2	NA	CASSIDSAAGVGETQYF
TRBV7-9	NA	NA	CASSPLDRTYEQYF
TRBV7-6	TRBD1	NA	CASSSTGTGGETQFF
TRBV7-3	NA	few	CASSLPTPTGELFF
TRBV6-6	NA	NA	CASRLGGNTEAFF
TRBV19	NA	NA	CASSIGGGSFPEQYF
TRBV5-1	TRBD1	once	CASSADRGHYGYTF
TRBV4-2	NA	NA	CASSQEGLLSNQPQHF
TRBV10-3	NA	NA	CATERGTGELFF
TRBV16	TRBD1	NA	CASTGQGGTYSNQPQHF
TRBV27	TRBD1	NA	CASRPVTGEIATEAFF
TRBV7-8	TRBD1	NA	CASSQDRGKDTEAFF
TRBV6-1	NA	NA	CASSESVLNYGYTF
TRBV9	NA	NA	CASSVEGGAYEQYF
TRBV11-2	NA	NA	CASSYLASTDTQYF
TRBV2	NA	NA	CASSVVGHLAVQETQYF
TRBV7-8	TRBD2	NA	CASSPPGLRDTQYF
TRBV2	TRBD2	NA	CASKGLAGARTDTQYF
TRBV5-5	NA	NA	CASSLWGGDAALYGYTF
TRBV5-1	NA	NA	CASRGQPNTEAFF
TRBV18	NA	NA	CASSPRQQETQYF
TRBV27	NA	NA	CASSLSGDSGQPQHF
TRBV5-1	TRBD2	NA	CASRGTSGGNQETQYF
TRBV7-8	NA	NA	CASSFAQSNSPLHF